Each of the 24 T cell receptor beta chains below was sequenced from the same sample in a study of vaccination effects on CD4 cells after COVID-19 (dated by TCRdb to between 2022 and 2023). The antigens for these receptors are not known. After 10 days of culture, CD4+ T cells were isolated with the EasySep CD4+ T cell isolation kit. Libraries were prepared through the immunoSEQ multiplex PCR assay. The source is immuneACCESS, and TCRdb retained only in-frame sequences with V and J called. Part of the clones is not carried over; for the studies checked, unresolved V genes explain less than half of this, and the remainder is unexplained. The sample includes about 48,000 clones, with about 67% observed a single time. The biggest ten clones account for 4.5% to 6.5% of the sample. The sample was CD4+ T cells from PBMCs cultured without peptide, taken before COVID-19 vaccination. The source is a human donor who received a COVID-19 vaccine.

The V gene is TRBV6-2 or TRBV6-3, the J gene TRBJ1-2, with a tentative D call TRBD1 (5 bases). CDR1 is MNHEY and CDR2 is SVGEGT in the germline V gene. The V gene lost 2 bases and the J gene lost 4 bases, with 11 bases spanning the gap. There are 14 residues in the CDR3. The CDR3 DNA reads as TGTGCCAGCAGTTACGGGGGAAACTTCTATGGCTACACCTTC. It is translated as CASSYGGNFYGYTF.

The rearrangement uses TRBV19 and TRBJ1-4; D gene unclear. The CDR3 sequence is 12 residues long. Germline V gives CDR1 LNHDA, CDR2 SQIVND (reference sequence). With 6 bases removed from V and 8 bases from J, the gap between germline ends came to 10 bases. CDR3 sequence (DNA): TGTGCCAGTAGAGCTAGAGAGGAAAAACTGTTTTTT. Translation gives CASRAREEKLFF.

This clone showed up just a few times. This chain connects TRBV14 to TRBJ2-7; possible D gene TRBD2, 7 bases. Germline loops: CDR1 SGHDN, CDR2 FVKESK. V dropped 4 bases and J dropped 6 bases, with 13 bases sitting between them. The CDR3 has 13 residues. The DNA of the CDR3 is TGTGCCAGCAGCCCTGGGGGGGCTGGCGAGCAGTACTTC. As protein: CASSPGGAGEQYF.

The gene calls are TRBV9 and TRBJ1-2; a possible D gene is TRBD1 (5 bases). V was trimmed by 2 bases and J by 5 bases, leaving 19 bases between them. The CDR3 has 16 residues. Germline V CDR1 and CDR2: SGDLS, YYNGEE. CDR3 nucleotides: TGTGCCAGCAGCGTCTTGGGGACCAGAGCTGCATATGGCTACACCTTC. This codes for CASSVLGTRAAYGYTF. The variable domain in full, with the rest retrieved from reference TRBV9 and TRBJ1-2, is DSGVTQTPKHLITATGQRVTLRCSPRSGDLSVYWYQQSLDQGLQFLIQYYNGEERAKGNILERFSAQQFPDLHSELNLSSLELGDSALYFCASSVLGTRAAYGYTFGSGTRLTVV.

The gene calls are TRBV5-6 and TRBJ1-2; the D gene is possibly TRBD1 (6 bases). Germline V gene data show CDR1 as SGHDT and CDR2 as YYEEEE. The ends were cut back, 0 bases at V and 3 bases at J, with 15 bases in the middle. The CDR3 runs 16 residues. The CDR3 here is CASSLAALGAYYGYTF. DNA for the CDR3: TGTGCCAGCAGCTTGGCGGCGTTGGGGGCTTACTATGGCTACACCTTC.

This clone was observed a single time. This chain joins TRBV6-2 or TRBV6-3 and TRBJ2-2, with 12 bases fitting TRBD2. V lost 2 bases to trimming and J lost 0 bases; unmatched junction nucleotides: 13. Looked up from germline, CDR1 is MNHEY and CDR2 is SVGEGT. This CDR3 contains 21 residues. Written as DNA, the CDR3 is TGTGCCAGCAGTTACCCCCCCGGGACTAGCGGGTACTATGCGAACACCGGGGAGCTGTTTTTT. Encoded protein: CASSYPPGTSGYYANTGELFF.

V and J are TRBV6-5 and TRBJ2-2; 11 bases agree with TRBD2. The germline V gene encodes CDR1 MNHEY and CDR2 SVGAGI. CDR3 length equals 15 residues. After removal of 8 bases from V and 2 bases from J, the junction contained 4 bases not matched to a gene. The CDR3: CASSLAGGNTGELFF. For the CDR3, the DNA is TGTGCCAGCTCTCTAGCGGGAGGCAACACCGGGGAGCTGTTTTTT.

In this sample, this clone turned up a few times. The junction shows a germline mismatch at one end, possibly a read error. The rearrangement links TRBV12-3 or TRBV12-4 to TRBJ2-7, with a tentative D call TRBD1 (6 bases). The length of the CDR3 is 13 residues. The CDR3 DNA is TGTGCCAGCGGCATGGGGACCGGGACATTCCCCTTTTTC. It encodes CASGMGTGTFPFF.

CDR3 region: CASSSSARNTEAFF. DNA for the CDR3: TGTGCCAGTAGCTCTTCGGCCAGGAACACTGAAGCTTTCTTT. The genes are TRBV19 and TRBJ1-1; D not resolved. V shed 6 bases and J shed 1 base, with 12 bases lying between them. The CDR3 runs to 14 residues. Germline CDR1 LNHDA, CDR2 SQIVND (reference sequence). Variable domain in full (rest from reference TRBV19 and TRBJ1-1): DGGITQSPKYLFRKEGQNVTLSCEQNLNHDAMYWYRQDPGQGLRLIYYSQIVNDFQKGDIAEGYSVSREKKESFPLTVTSAQKNPTAFYLCASSSSARNTEAFFGQGTRLTVV.

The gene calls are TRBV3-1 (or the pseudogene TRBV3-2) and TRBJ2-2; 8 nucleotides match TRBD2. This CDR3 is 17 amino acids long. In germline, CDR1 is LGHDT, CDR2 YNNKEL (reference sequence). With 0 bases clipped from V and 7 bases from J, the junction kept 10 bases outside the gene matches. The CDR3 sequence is CASSQDMTGGLHGELFF. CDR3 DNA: TGTGCCAGCAGCCAAGATATGACGGGAGGGCTCCACGGGGAGCTGTTTTTT.

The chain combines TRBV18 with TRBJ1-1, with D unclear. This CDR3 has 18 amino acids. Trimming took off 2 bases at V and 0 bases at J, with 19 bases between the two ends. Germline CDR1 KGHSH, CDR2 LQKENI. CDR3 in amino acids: CASSPIPFRPNMNTEAFF. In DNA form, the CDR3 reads TGTGCCAGCTCACCAATTCCATTCCGGCCCAACATGAACACTGAAGCTTTCTTT.

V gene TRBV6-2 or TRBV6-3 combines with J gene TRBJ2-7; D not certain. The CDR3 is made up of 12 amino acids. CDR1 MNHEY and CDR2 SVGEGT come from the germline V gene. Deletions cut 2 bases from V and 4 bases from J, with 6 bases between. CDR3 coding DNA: TGTGCCAGCAGTTACGGTCTGTACGAGCAGTACTTC. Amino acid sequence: CASSYGLYEQYF.

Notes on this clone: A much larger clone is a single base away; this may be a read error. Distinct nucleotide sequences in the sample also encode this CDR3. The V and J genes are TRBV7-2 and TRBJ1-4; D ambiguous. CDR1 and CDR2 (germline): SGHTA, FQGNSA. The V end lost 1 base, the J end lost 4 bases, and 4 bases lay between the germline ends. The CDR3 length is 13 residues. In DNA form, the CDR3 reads TGTGCCAGCAGCTTAGAACTTAATGAAAAACTGTTTTTT. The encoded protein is CASSLELNEKLFF.

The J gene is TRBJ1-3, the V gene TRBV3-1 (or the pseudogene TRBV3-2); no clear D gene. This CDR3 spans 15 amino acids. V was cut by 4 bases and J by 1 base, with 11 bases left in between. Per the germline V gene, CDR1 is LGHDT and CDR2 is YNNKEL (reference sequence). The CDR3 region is CASSPSALSGNTIYF. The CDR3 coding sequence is TGTGCCAGCAGCCCATCGGCCCTGTCTGGAAACACCATATATTTT.

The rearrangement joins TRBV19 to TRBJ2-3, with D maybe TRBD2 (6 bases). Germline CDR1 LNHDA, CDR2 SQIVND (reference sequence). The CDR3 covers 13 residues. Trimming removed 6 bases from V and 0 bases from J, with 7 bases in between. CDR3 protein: CASRAGSTDTQYF. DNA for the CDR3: TGTGCCAGTAGGGCGGGGAGCACAGATACGCAGTATTTT.

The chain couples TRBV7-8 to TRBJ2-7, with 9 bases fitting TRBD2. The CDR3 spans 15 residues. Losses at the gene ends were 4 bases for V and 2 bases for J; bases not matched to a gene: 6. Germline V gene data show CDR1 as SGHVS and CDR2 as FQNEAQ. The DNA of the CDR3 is TGTGCCAGCAGCTCGCGTCGACTAGCGGCCTACGAGCAGTACTTC. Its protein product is CASSSRRLAAYEQYF.

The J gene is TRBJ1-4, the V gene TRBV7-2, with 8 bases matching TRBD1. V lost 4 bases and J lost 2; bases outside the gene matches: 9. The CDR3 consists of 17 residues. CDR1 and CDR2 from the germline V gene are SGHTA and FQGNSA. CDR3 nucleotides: TGTGCCAGCAGCTATTACAGGGGGAGGATGACTAATGAAAAACTGTTTTTT. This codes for CASSYYRGRMTNEKLFF.

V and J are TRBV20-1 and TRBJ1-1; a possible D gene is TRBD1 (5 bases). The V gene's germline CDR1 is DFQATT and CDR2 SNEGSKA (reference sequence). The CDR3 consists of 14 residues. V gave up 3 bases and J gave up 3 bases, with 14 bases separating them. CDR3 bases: TGCAGTGCTAGTCGTCCGGGGCAATACACTGAAGCTTTCTTT. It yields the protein CSASRPGQYTEAFF.

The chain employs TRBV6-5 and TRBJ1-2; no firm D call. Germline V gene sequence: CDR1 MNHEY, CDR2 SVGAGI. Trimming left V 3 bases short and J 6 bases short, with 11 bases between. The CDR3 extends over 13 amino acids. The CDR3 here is CASSYLQGNGYTF. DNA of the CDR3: TGTGCCAGCAGTTATTTGCAAGGCAATGGCTACACCTTC.

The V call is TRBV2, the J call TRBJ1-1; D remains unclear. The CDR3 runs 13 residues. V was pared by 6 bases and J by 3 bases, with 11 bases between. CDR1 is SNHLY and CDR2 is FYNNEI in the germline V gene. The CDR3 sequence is CASSNLFHTEAFF. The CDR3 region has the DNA TGTGCCAGCAGCAACCTTTTCCACACTGAAGCTTTCTTT. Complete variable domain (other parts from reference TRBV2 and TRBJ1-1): EPEVTQTPSHQVTQMGQEVILRCVPISNHLYFYWYRQILGQKVEFLVSFYNNEISEKSEIFDDQFSVERPDGSNFTLKIRSTKLEDSAMYFCASSNLFHTEAFFGQGTRLTVV.

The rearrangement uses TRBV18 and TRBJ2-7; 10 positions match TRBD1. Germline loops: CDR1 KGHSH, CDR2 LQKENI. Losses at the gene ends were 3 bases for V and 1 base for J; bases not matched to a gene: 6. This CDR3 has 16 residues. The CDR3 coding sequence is TGTGCCAGCTCACCGCGACAGGGGGCTTTTTCCTACGAGCAGTACTTC. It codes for CASSPRQGAFSYEQYF. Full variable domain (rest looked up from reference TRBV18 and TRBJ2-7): NAGVMQNPRHLVRRRGQEARLRCSPMKGHSHVYWYRQLPEEGLKFMVYLQKENIIDESGMPKERFSAEFPKEGPSILRIQQVVRGDSAAYFCASSPRQGAFSYEQYFGPGTRLTVT.

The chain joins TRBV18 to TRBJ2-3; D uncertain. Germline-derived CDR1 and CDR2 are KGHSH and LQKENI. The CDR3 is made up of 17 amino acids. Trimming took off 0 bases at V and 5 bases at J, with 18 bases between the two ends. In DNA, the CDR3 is TGTGCCAGCTCACCACCGAACGGCTCACCAGCAGGAGATACGCAGTATTTT. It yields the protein CASSPPNGSPAGDTQYF. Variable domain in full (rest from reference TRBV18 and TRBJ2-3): NAGVMQNPRHLVRRRGQEARLRCSPMKGHSHVYWYRQLPEEGLKFMVYLQKENIIDESGMPKERFSAEFPKEGPSILRIQQVVRGDSAAYFCASSPPNGSPAGDTQYFGPGTRLTVL.

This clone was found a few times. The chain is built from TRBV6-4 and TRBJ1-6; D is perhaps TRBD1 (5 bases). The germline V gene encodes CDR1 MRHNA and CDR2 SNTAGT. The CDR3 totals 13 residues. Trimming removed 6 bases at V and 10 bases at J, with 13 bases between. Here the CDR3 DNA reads TGTGCCAGCAGGGGTGCAGGGAGCTCACCCCTCCACTTT. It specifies CASRGAGSSPLHF.

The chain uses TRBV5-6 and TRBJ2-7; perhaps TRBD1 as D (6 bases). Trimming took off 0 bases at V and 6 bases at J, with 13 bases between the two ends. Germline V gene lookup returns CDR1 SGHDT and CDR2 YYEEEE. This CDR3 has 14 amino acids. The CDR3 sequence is CASSLAQGIGEQYF. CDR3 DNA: TGTGCCAGCAGCTTGGCACAGGGAATAGGCGAGCAGTACTTC.